The present T cell receptor beta chain was sequenced within a study of blood T cells in healthy people across ages. A second roughly 7 to 11 cycle PCR used barcoded and J-beta primers. TCRdb called the 5' RACE reads again in MiXCR, with one record for every CDR3 protein. The sample has about a million distinct CDR3 sequences; approximately 50% are singletons. This CDR3 region has 17 residues. V lost 0 bases, J lost 5 bases, and 13 bases stayed unmatched. The sequence came from a woman aged 55-75 years in good health. This rearrangement joins TRBV12-3 or TRBV12-4 to TRBJ2-7; 7 bases agree with TRBD2. Sequencing was done on a sample of blood. The CDR3 loop is CASSLARWTREFNEQYF. CDR3 nucleotides: TGTGCCAGCAGTTTAGCGCGATGGACTAGGGAATTTAACGAGCAGTACTTC.